This T cell receptor (beta chain) was identified in a study of cytomegalovirus exposure and HLA in healthy donors. The V gene's germline CDR1 is SGHVS and CDR2 FNYEAQ. The CDR3 has 15 residues. V shed 5 bases and J 4 bases; nucleotides not matched to a gene: 9. All the people who gave samples were healthy bone marrow donors. Donors were ostensibly healthy at sampling, although undocumented immune exposures were probable. Both 60 Vbeta primers and 13 Jbeta primers went into the PCR. The data were produced by immunoSEQ multiplex PCR, yet TCRdb's version contains in-frame clones alone and is incomplete. The sample lists more than 100,000 clones; 50% to 80% were seen once. General observations from the study: Productive status was seen about 87% or about 30% of the time for most TCR beta V segments in an earlier analysis.

Concerning this clone: Its cognate antigen is unknown.

This TCR derives from a woman aged 40 to 50 in good health and CMV-seropositive. The sequencing sample was made of PBMCs. V gene TRBV7-6 combines with J gene TRBJ2-7; 9 nucleotides align to TRBD1. The CDR3 DNA reads as TGTGCCAGCAGCGACATCAGCGGGACAGGGTACGAGCAGTACTTC. This codes for CASSDISGTGYEQYF.